Below are 4 T cell receptor beta chains sequenced from a single sample in a study of beta chain features in type 1 diabetes (dated by TCRdb to about 2018). The protocol used for the library was the immunoSEQ multiplex PCR assay. All of the isolated RNA was reverse transcribed with the High Capacity cDNA Reverse Transcription Kit, so expressed TCRB transcripts were sequenced. Sourced from immuneACCESS, this table was stored by TCRdb with only in-frame sequences that have V and J called. A share of the clones is absent; for the studies checked, an unresolved V gene accounts for under half, and the remainder has no known explanation. Recorded for this sample are under 950,000 clones; about 17% of them occurred a single time. 0.02% to 0.025% of the sample goes to the ten largest clones. The sequenced sample consisted of naive CD4+ T cells from blood. The sample's cell subset or site, from its label and the paper: true naive CD4+ T cells. The receptor source for this set is a woman aged 18-29 years in good health.

This clone occurred a few times. The rearrangement links TRBV7-8 to TRBJ1-1, with 7 bases identical to TRBD1. Germline-derived CDR1 and CDR2 are SGHVS and FQNEAQ. J was trimmed by 6 bases and V by 3 bases; bases with no gene match: 4. The CDR3 has 13 amino acids. CDR3 amino acids: CASSLFQGAEAFF. As DNA, the CDR3 is TGTGCCAGCAGCTTGTTCCAGGGGGCTGAAGCTTTCTTT.

This clone was seen a few times. CDR3 protein: CASSVVASGNYNEQFF. The CDR3 DNA follows: TGTGCCAGCAGCGTAGTAGCTAGCGGGAACTACAATGAGCAGTTCTTC. The chain combines TRBV9 with TRBJ2-1; 9 bases line up with TRBD2. V shed 0 bases and J 3 bases; nucleotides not matched to a gene: 4. This CDR3 has 16 amino acids. Germline CDR1 reads SGDLS; CDR2 reads YYNGEE.

Turning to this clone: One end of the junction does not line up with germline, which may come from a read error. The chain carries TRBV10-3 and TRBJ2-5, with TRBD1 matching 7 bases. The CDR3 length is 15 residues. Germline lookup yields CDR1 ENHRY and CDR2 SYGVKD. The CDR3 DNA is TGTGCCAGCAGTTACTGGGACAGCACCCAAGAGACCCAGTACTTC. Translation gives CASSYWDSTQETQYF.

The chain employs TRBV7-9 and TRBJ2-7, with 10 positions matching TRBD1. Per the germline V gene, CDR1 is SEHNR and CDR2 is FQNEAQ (reference sequence). J was trimmed by 4 bases and V by 6 bases; bases with no gene match: 6. The CDR3 is made up of 14 amino acids. The CDR3 is CASRDGTGAYEQYF. The CDR3, as DNA: TGTGCCAGCAGGGACGGGACAGGGGCGTACGAGCAGTACTTC.